The 32 T cell receptor beta chains given below trace back to one sample, sequenced in a study of blood T cell repertoires in COVID-19 (dated by TCRdb to about 2020). Preparation of the library involved the immunoSEQ multiplex PCR assay. TCRdb mirrors the immuneACCESS table, restricted to in-frame sequences. Some clones are absent from its copies; in checked studies, under half trace to an unresolved V gene, and the reason for the others is unknown. This sample holds roughly 400,000 clones; around nine tenths were observed only once. The top ten hold 10% of the sample. Sequenced material: PBMCs or T cells enriched from blood (not recorded which). Source of these receptors: a woman in her forties or fifties who had recovered from COVID-19.

The V and J genes are TRBV29-1 and TRBJ1-1, with TRBD1 matching over 9 bases. CDR1 SQVTM and CDR2 ANQGSEA come from the germline V gene. The CDR3 is made up of 10 amino acids. J was trimmed by 8 bases and V by 6 bases; bases with no gene match: 1. Here the CDR3 reads CSVGTGEAFF. CDR3 coding DNA: TGCAGCGTCGGGACAGGGGAAGCTTTCTTT. The full variable domain, with the rest looked up from reference TRBV29-1 and TRBJ1-1, is SAVISQKPSRDICQRGTSLTIQCQVDSQVTMMFWYRQQPGQSLTLIATANQGSEATYESGFVIDKFPISRPNLTFSTLTVSNMSPEDSSIYLCSVGTGEAFFGQGTRLTVV.

As DNA, the CDR3 is TGTGCCAGCAGCGTGGTTGCGGGACCGTGGGACACCGGGGAGCTGTTTTTT. It codes for CASSVVAGPWDTGELFF. This chain connects TRBV9 to TRBJ2-2; D may be TRBD2 (6 bases). The CDR3 runs 17 residues. V gave up 2 bases and J gave up 3 bases, with 17 bases separating them. Germline V gives CDR1 SGDLS, CDR2 YYNGEE.

The gene calls are TRBV3-1 (or the pseudogene TRBV3-2) and TRBJ2-6; the match to TRBD1 covers 9 bases. The ends lost 2 bases at V and 0 bases at J; junction bases unmatched: 2. This CDR3 spans 17 amino acids. Germline CDR1 is LGHDT and CDR2 is YNNKEL (reference sequence). The CDR3 sequence is CASSQPTGGSGANVLTF. The CDR3 DNA follows: TGTGCCAGCAGCCAACCGACAGGGGGCTCTGGGGCCAACGTCCTGACTTTC.

V and J are TRBV6-5 and TRBJ1-6; no definite D call. The CDR3 runs 15 residues. V was clipped by 8 bases and J by 6 bases, with 17 bases between them. Germline V lookup: CDR1 MNHEY, CDR2 SVGAGI. This CDR3 reads CASVPSGVGNSPLHF. CDR3 DNA: TGTGCCAGCGTCCCGTCCGGAGTAGGTAATTCACCCCTCCACTTT.

In this sample, this clone turned up a few times. The chain is built from TRBV6-6 and TRBJ1-6; tentative D call: TRBD1 (5 bases). The CDR3 extends over 14 amino acids. CDR1 is MNHNY, CDR2 SVGAGI, per germline (reference sequence). Trimming left V 5 bases short and J 13 bases short, with 18 bases between. In DNA form, the CDR3 reads TGTGCCAGCAGTCACCTCCAGGGCTCTATGCCCCTCCACTTT. Amino acids: CASSHLQGSMPLHF.

The chain uses TRBV28 and TRBJ1-5, with no clear D. The V end was cut by 7 bases, the J end by 0 bases, with 7 bases between. Germline assignment: CDR1 MDHEN and CDR2 SYDVKM. The CDR3 has 13 residues. The CDR3 spells CASNTYSNQPQHF. The CDR3 nucleotides are TGTGCCAGCAACACATATAGCAATCAGCCCCAGCATTTT.

The CDR3 nucleotides read TGCAGCGCCCTCGAGGGAAGCTCCTACAATGAGCAGTTCTTC. As protein: CSALEGSSYNEQFF. This sequence joins TRBV29-1 and TRBJ2-1, with D maybe TRBD2 (5 bases). V was trimmed by 7 bases and J by 0 bases, leaving 13 bases between them. The CDR3 extends over 14 amino acids. In germline, CDR1 is SQVTM, CDR2 ANQGSEA.

The chain uses TRBV20-1 and TRBJ1-1; possible D gene TRBD1, 5 bases. Germline values: CDR1 DFQATT, CDR2 SNEGSKA (reference sequence). CDR3 length equals 11 residues. V shed 6 bases and J shed 7 bases, with 12 bases lying between them. As DNA, the CDR3 is TGCAGTGCGAGGACAATCAATGAAGCTTTCTTT. Amino acids: CSARTINEAFF.

The chain employs TRBV6-6 and TRBJ2-4, with 9 bases fitting TRBD1. The V gene end was trimmed by 6 bases and the J gene end by 15 bases; junction bases not matched to a gene: 18. The germline V gene has CDR1 MNHNY and CDR2 SVGAGI (reference sequence). The CDR3 runs to 15 residues. CDR3 bases: TGTGCCAGCAGAGCCGCCTCATCCGGGACAGGGAAAGGGTACTTC. Its protein is CASRAASSGTGKGYF.

The gene calls are TRBV6-5 and TRBJ2-7; TRBD2 is a possible D gene (6 bases). V lost 10 bases, J lost 1 base, and 14 bases lay in between. The CDR3 runs to 13 residues. CDR1 is MNHEY and CDR2 is SVGAGI in the germline V gene. This CDR3 is CATNGGRSYEQYF. The CDR3 DNA reads as TGTGCCACGAACGGGGGACGGTCCTACGAGCAGTACTTC.

This clone appeared a few times. V and J are TRBV3-1 (or the pseudogene TRBV3-2) and TRBJ2-1; a possible D gene is TRBD1 (6 bases). Trimming took off 1 base at V and 6 bases at J, with 7 bases between the two ends. The CDR3 contains 13 residues. Germline V gene sequence: CDR1 LGHDT, CDR2 YNNKEL (reference sequence). CDR3 loop: CASSQGTANEQFF. CDR3 DNA sequence: TGTGCCAGCAGCCAAGGGACAGCCAATGAGCAGTTCTTC.

This clone has just a few counts. V and J are TRBV12-3 or TRBV12-4 and TRBJ1-1, with 8 bases identical to TRBD1. J gave up 8 bases and V 2 bases, and 1 base lay outside the gene matches. The CDR3 consists of 12 residues. The chain's CDR3 is CASSLSGGEAFF. The CDR3 coding sequence is TGTGCCAGCAGTTTATCAGGGGGCGAAGCTTTCTTT.

The chain uses TRBV11-3 and TRBJ2-5, with 8 bases matching TRBD1. This CDR3 is built from 15 residues. The V and J ends lost 1 base and 5 bases, in that order; junction bases with no gene match: 6. Germline values: CDR1 SGHNT, CDR2 YENEEA. The CDR3 DNA reads as TGTGCCAGCAGCTTAGCCACAGGGGGGTCGGAGACCCAGTACTTC. Amino acids: CASSLATGGSETQYF.

The V and J genes are TRBV19 and TRBJ2-5; TRBD2 is a possible D gene (5 bases). Trimming removed 7 bases at V and 5 bases at J, with 11 bases between. Germline CDR1 and CDR2: LNHDA and SQIVND (reference sequence). The length of the CDR3 is 12 residues. This CDR3 is CASNEGTETQYF. CDR3 sequence (DNA): TGTGCCAGTAACGAGGGTACCGAGACCCAGTACTTC.

V usage is TRBV5-6 and J usage is TRBJ2-7; 7 nucleotides match TRBD1. With 2 bases clipped from V and 9 bases from J, the junction kept 11 bases outside the gene matches. Germline CDR1 SGHDT, CDR2 YYEEEE. The CDR3 is 14 amino acids. CDR3 amino acids: CASSFGTATRGQYF. CDR3 DNA: TGTGCCAGCAGCTTCGGGACAGCGACTCGTGGGCAGTACTTC.

The genes are TRBV7-9 and TRBJ1-4, with unresolved D. The length of the CDR3 is 15 residues. Germline CDR1 reads SEHNR; CDR2 reads FQNEAQ (reference sequence). V dropped 2 bases and J dropped 5 bases, with 12 bases sitting between them. CDR3 residues: CASSLNLAGNEKLFF. For the CDR3, the DNA is TGTGCCAGCAGCTTAAATTTGGCGGGGAATGAAAAACTGTTTTTT. The entire variable domain, with the rest obtained from reference TRBV7-9 and TRBJ1-4, is as follows: DTGVSQNPRHKITKRGQNVTFRCDPISEHNRLYWYRQTLGQGPEFLTYFQNEAQLEKSRLLSDRFSAERPKGSFSTLEIQRTEQGDSAMYLCASSLNLAGNEKLFFGSGTQLSVL.

The genes are TRBV19 and TRBJ1-1; D is unclear. CDR1 and CDR2 from the germline V gene are LNHDA and SQIVND (reference sequence). The germline V and J ends were trimmed by 10 bases and 6 bases, with 18 bases remaining between them. CDR3 size: 13 residues. The CDR3 protein is CATAQAHLAEAFF. The DNA of the CDR3 is TGTGCCACCGCCCAAGCACACCTAGCTGAAGCTTTCTTT.

The chain recombines TRBV7-2 with TRBJ2-5; TRBD2 matches at 7 bases. Germline lookup yields CDR1 SGHTA and CDR2 FQGNSA. V was clipped by 1 base and J by 5 bases; unmatched bases: 7. The CDR3 has 15 residues. This CDR3 reads CASSLGGGGRETQYF. DNA for the CDR3: TGTGCCAGCAGCTTAGGCGGCGGGGGTAGGGAGACCCAGTACTTC.

V and J are TRBV11-3 and TRBJ2-1; 14 bases are shared with TRBD2. This CDR3 is 17 amino acids long. CDR1 is SGHNT and CDR2 is YENEEA in the germline V gene. The ends lost 3 bases at V and 2 bases at J; junction bases unmatched: 3. In nucleotides, the CDR3 is TGTGCCAGCAGCTTTAGGACTAGCGGGGGGACCTACAATGAGCAGTTCTTC. Protein sequence: CASSFRTSGGTYNEQFF.

The chain has TRBV12-3 or TRBV12-4 and TRBJ1-2; D is possibly TRBD1 (6 bases). The V end was cut by 6 bases, the J end by 8 bases, with 10 bases between. The CDR3 covers 11 residues. CDR3 sequence (DNA): TGTGCCAGCAGCAACAGGGTAGGCTACACCTTC. It codes for CASSNRVGYTF.

The chain combines TRBV4-1 with TRBJ1-2, with TRBD1 as a possible D gene (6 bases). With 2 bases removed from V and 0 bases from J, the gap between germline ends came to 13 bases. The CDR3 runs to 16 residues. CDR1 and CDR2 (germline): MGHRA, YSYEKL. The CDR3 DNA sequence: TGCGCCAGCAGCCAATCGGACAGATGGGCTAACTATGGCTACACCTTC. It codes for CASSQSDRWANYGYTF.

The J gene is TRBJ1-1, the V gene TRBV7-9, with D tentatively TRBD1 (6 bases). This CDR3 comprises 14 residues. Germline V gene data show CDR1 as SEHNR and CDR2 as FQNEAQ (reference sequence). With 5 bases removed from V and 0 bases from J, the gap between germline ends came to 10 bases. CDR3 sequence reads: CASSVGQLNTEAFF. In DNA form, the CDR3 reads TGTGCCAGCAGCGTTGGACAGCTGAACACTGAAGCTTTCTTT.

CDR3 nucleotides: TGTGCCAGCAGTGAGGGCTATCCGCCCTACGAGCAGTACTTC. This sequence encodes CASSEGYPPYEQYF. The rearrangement uses TRBV6-4 and TRBJ2-7; D is uncertain. CDR1 MRHNA and CDR2 SNTAGT come from the germline V gene. The CDR3 sequence is 14 residues long. V lost 3 bases to trimming and J lost 2 bases, with 11 bases between them.

The J gene is TRBJ2-3, the V gene TRBV7-2; the match to TRBD2 covers 9 bases. Germline lookup yields CDR1 SGHTA and CDR2 FQGNSA. The CDR3 length is 14 residues. J was trimmed by 5 bases and V by 5 bases; bases with no gene match: 5. CDR3 nucleotides: TGTGCCAGCAGCGCCAGACTAGCGGTAGATACGCAGTATTTT. Its translation: CASSARLAVDTQYF.

The chain has TRBV28 and TRBJ1-2, with TRBD1 matching over 7 bases. V shed 4 bases, J shed 8 bases, and the junction held 13 bases outside the gene matches. The CDR3 loop spans 15 amino acids. The germline gives CDR1 MDHEN, CDR2 SYDVKM. In DNA form, the CDR3 reads TGTGCCAGCAGTTCCCGGGGGAAGGGGGCTAACGGCTACACCTTC. It codes for CASSSRGKGANGYTF.

This clone has only one observation. This chain links TRBV14 with TRBJ2-7; weak D call: TRBD2 (5 bases). V was cut by 0 bases and J by 4 bases, with 16 bases left in between. This CDR3 spans 16 amino acids. CDR1 and CDR2 from the germline V gene are SGHDN and FVKESK. In DNA, the CDR3 is TGTGCCAGCAGCCAAGAATTTCGGGAAAGAGGGTACGAGCAGTACTTC. Residues: CASSQEFRERGYEQYF.

The V call is TRBV9, the J call TRBJ1-2; 8 bases match TRBD1. Germline CDR1 is SGDLS and CDR2 is YYNGEE. V lost 4 bases and J lost 7; bases outside the gene matches: 15. The CDR3 is 16 residues long. The CDR3 sequence is CASSPNPTGDGGGYTF. Here the CDR3 DNA reads TGTGCCAGCAGCCCAAATCCGACAGGGGATGGGGGTGGCTACACCTTC. Supplemented by reference TRBV9 and TRBJ1-2, the full variable domain reads DSGVTQTPKHLITATGQRVTLRCSPRSGDLSVYWYQQSLDQGLQFLIQYYNGEERAKGNILERFSAQQFPDLHSELNLSSLELGDSALYFCASSPNPTGDGGGYTFGSGTRLTVV.

The chain links TRBV18 to TRBJ1-5, with 7 positions matching TRBD1. Unmatched junction bases numbered 6, after V lost 4 bases and J lost 0 bases. CDR1 and CDR2 (germline): KGHSH, LQKENI. The CDR3 is 16 residues long. CDR3 loop: CASSRGTDLSNQPQHF. Written as DNA, the CDR3 is TGTGCCAGCTCACGCGGGACAGACCTTAGCAATCAGCCCCAGCATTTT.

The chain couples TRBV10-3 to TRBJ1-1; 9 nucleotides line up with TRBD1. The CDR3 consists of 14 residues. Germline V gene data show CDR1 as ENHRY and CDR2 as SYGVKD. V lost 6 bases and J lost 4; bases outside the gene matches: 6. In nucleotides, the CDR3 is TGTGCCATCAGATCGACAGGGGGGACCACTGAAGCTTTCTTT. Its translation is CAIRSTGGTTEAFF.

The chain combines TRBV7-9 with TRBJ1-3, with no clear D. Trimming removed 2 bases from V and 4 bases from J, with 6 bases in between. In germline, CDR1 is SEHNR, CDR2 FQNEAQ (reference sequence). CDR3 length: 13 residues. CDR3: CASSLSLGNTIYF. Here the CDR3 DNA reads TGTGCCAGCAGCTTATCCTTAGGAAACACCATATATTTT.

The chain links TRBV23-1 to TRBJ2-3, with D perhaps matching TRBD2 (7 bases). Being an ORF, TRBV23-1 has a function that is uncertain. V was shortened by 11 bases and J by 5 bases, with 23 bases between the two germline ends. The CDR3 loop spans 15 amino acids. DNA for the CDR3: TGCGCCTCCCGTTATGGGGGGGGCCAGAAAGATACGCAGTATTTT. This encodes CASRYGGGQKDTQYF.

J is TRBJ1-2 and V is TRBV6-5, with D tentatively TRBD1 (5 bases). Germline V CDR1 and CDR2: MNHEY, SVGAGI. The CDR3 is 16 residues long. V lost 2 bases to trimming and J lost 6 bases, with 19 bases between them. CDR3 amino acids: CASSYRGVVLSDGYTF. The CDR3 bases are TGTGCCAGCAGTTACCGGGGGGTGGTTTTATCCGATGGCTACACCTTC.